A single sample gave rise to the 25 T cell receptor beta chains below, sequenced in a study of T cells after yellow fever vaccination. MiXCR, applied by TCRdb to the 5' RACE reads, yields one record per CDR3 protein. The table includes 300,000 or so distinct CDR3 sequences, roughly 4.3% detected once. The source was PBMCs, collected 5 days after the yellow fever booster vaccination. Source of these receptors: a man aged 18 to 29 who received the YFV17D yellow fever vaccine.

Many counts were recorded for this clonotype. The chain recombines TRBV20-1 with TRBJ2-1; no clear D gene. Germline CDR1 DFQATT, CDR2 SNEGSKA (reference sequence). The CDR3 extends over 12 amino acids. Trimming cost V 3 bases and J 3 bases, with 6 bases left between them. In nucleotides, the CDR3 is TGCAGTGCTAGGGGATACTACAATGAGCAGTTCTTC. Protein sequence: CSARGYYNEQFF.

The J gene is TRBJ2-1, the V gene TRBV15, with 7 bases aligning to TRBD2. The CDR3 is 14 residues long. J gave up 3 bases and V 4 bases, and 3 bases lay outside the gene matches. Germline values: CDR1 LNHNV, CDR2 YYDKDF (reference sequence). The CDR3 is CATSKAGLYNEQFF. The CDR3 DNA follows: TGTGCCACCAGCAAAGCGGGGCTCTACAATGAGCAGTTCTTC. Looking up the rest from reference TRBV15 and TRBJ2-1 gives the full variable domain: DAMVIQNPRYQVTQFGKPVTLSCSQTLNHNVMYWYQQKSSQAPKLLFHYYDKDFNNEADTPDNFQSRRPNTSFCFLDIRSPGLGDTAMYLCATSKAGLYNEQFFGPGTRLTVL.

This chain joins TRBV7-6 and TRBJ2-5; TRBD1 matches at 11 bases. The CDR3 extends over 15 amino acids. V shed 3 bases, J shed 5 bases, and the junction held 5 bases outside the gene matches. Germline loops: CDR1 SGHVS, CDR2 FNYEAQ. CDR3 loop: CASSFLGQGAETQYF. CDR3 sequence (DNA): TGTGCCAGCAGCTTCCTCGGACAGGGGGCTGAGACCCAGTACTTC. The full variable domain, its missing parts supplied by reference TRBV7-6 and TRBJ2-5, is GAGVSQSPRYKVTKRGQDVALRCDPISGHVSLYWYRQALGQGPEFLTYFNYEAQQDKSGLPNDRFSAERPEGSISTLTIQRTEQRDSAMYRCASSFLGQGAETQYFGPGTRLLVL.

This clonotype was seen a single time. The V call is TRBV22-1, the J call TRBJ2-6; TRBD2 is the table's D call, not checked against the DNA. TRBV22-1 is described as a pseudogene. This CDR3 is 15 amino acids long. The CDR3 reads CWAKARGFGAYVLTF. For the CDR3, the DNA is TGCTGGGCCAAGGCCCGGGGCTTCGGGGCCTACGTCCTGACTTTC.

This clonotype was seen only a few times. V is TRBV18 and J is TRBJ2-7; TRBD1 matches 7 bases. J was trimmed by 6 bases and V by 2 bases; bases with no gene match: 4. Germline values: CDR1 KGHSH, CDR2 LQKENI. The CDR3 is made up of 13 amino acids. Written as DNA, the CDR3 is TGTGCCAGCTCACCAGAACAGGGGACCGAGCAGTACTTC. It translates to CASSPEQGTEQYF.

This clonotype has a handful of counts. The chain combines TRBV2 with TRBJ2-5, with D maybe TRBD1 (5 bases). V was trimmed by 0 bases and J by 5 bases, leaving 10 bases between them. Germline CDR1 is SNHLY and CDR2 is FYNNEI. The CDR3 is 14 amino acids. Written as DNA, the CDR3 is TGTGCCAGCAGTGAAGCGGACATCGCGGAGACCCAGTACTTC. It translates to CASSEADIAETQYF.

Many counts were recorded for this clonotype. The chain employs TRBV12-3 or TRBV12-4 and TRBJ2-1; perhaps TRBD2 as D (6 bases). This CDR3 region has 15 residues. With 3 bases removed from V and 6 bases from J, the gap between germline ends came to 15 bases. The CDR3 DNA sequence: TGTGCCAGCAGTTTCGGGGGAAGAGAGGGCAATGAGCAGTTCTTC. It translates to CASSFGGREGNEQFF.

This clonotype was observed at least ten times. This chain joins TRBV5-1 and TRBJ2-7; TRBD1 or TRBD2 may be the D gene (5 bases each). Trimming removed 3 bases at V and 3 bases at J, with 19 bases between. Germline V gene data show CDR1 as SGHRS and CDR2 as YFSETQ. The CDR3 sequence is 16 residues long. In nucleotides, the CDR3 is TGCGCCAGCAGCTGGGGACCCCATAGAGGGAACTACGAGCAGTACTTC. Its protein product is CASSWGPHRGNYEQYF.

The CDR3: CATSRARNTEAFF. CDR3 nucleotides: TGTGCCACCAGCAGAGCAAGGAACACTGAAGCTTTCTTT. The rearrangement uses TRBV15 and TRBJ1-1, with no clear D. This CDR3 comprises 13 residues. Trimming removed 1 base at V and 1 base at J, with 4 bases between. CDR1 and CDR2 from the germline V gene are LNHNV and YYDKDF (reference sequence).

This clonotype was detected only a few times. CDR3 residues: CASSSDRGGNQPQHF. For the CDR3, the DNA is TGTGCCAGCAGCTCCGACAGGGGAGGGAATCAGCCCCAGCATTTT. The rearrangement links TRBV6-5 to TRBJ1-5, with 8 bases identical to TRBD1. Germline lookup yields CDR1 MNHEY and CDR2 SVGAGI. This CDR3 contains 15 residues. J lost 4 bases, V lost 6 bases, and 8 bases had no gene match.

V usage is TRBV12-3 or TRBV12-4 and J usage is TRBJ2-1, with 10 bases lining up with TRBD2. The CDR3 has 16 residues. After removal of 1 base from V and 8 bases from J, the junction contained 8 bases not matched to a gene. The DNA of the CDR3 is TGTGCCAGCAGTTTAGGTTCTGCTAGCGGGGGAGATGAGCAGTTCTTC. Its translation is CASSLGSASGGDEQFF.

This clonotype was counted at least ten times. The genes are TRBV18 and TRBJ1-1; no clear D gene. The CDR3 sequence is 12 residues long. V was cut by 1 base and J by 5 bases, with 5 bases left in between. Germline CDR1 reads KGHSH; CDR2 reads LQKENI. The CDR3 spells CASSPLVTEAFF. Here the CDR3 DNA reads TGTGCCAGCTCACCACTCGTGACTGAAGCTTTCTTT.

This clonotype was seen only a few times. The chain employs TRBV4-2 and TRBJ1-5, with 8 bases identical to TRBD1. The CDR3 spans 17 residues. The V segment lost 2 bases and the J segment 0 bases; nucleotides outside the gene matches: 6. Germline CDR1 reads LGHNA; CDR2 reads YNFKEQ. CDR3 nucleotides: TGTGCCAGCAGCCAATACGGACAGGGCTATAGCAATCAGCCCCAGCATTTT. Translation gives CASSQYGQGYSNQPQHF.

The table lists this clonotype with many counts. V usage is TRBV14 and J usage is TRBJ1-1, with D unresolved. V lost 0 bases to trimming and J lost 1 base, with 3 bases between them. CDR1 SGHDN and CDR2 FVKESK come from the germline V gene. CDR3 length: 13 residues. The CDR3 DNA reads TGTGCCAGCAGCCAAGATCAGAACACTGAAGCTTTCTTT. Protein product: CASSQDQNTEAFF.

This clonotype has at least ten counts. The CDR3 sequence: CASSLLGTGELAFF. CDR3 bases: TGTGCCAGCAGTTTATTGGGGACGGGGGAATTAGCTTTCTTT. The chain carries TRBV28 and TRBJ1-1; D is perhaps TRBD1 (5 bases). This CDR3 is 14 amino acids long. The V gene lost 1 base and the J gene lost 10 bases, with 16 bases spanning the gap. Germline CDR1 and CDR2: MDHEN and SYDVKM.

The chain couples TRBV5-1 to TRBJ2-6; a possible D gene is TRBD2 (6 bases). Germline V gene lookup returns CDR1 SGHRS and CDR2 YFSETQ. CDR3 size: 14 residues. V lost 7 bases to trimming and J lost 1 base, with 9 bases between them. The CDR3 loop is CASGTESGANVLTF. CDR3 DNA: TGCGCCAGCGGGACTGAATCTGGGGCCAACGTCCTGACTTTC.

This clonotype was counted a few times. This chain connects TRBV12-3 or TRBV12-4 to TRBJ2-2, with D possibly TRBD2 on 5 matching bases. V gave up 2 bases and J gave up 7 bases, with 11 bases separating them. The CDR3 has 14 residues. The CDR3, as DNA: TGTGCCAGCAGTTTATGGCGGGTAAACGGGGAGCTGTTTTTT. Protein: CASSLWRVNGELFF.

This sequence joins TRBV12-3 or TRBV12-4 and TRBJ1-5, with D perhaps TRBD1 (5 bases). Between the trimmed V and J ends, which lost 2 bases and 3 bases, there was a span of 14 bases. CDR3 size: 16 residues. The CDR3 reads CASSLIQGNLNQPQHF. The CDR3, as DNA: TGTGCCAGCAGTTTAATCCAGGGAAATCTCAATCAGCCCCAGCATTTT.

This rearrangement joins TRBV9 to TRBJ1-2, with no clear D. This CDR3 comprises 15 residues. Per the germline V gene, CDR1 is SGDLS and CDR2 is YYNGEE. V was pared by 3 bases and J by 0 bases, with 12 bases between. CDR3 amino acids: CASSAAPGPNYGYTF. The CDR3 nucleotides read TGTGCCAGCAGCGCCGCCCCTGGACCTAACTATGGCTACACCTTC.

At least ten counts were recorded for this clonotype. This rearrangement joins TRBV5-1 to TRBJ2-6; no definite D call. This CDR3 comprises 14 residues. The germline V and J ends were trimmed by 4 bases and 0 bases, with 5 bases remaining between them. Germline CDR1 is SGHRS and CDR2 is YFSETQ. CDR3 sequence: CASSVSSGANVLTF. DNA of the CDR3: TGCGCCAGCAGCGTCAGCTCTGGGGCCAACGTCCTGACTTTC.

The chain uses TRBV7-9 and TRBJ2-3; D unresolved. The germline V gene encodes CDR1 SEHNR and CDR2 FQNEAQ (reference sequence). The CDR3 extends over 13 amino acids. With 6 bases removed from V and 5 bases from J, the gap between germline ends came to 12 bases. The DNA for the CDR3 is TGTGCCAGCAGGCCCCCGGCGCGAGATACGCAGTATTTT. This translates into CASRPPARDTQYF.

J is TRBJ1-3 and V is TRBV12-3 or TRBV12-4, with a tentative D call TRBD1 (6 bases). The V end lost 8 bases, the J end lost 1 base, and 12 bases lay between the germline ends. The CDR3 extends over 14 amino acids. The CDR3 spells CASALGGSGNTIYF. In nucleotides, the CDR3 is TGTGCCAGCGCCCTAGGGGGGTCTGGAAACACCATATATTTT.

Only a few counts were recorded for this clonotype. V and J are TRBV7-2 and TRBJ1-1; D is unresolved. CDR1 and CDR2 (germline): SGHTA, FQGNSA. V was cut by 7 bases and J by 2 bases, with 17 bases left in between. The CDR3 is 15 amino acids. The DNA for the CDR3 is TGTGCCAGCAAGACTTACATGGGGATCAACACTGAAGCTTTCTTT. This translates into CASKTYMGINTEAFF.

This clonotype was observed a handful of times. Written as DNA, the CDR3 is TGTGCCAGCAGCTCGCGGGGAAGCGAGTACAATGAGCAGTTCTTC. Translating gives CASSSRGSEYNEQFF. This rearrangement joins TRBV7-9 to TRBJ2-1; perhaps TRBD2 as D (6 bases). The V end lost 4 bases, the J end lost 4 bases, and 14 bases lay between the germline ends. This CDR3 is 15 amino acids long. The germline gives CDR1 SEHNR, CDR2 FQNEAQ (reference sequence).

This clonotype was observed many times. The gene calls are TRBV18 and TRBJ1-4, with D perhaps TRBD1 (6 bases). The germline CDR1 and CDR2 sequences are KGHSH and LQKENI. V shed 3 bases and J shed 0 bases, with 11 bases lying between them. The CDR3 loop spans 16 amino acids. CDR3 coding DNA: TGTGCCAGCTCACCGCGACAGGACTCAACTAATGAAAAACTGTTTTTT. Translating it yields CASSPRQDSTNEKLFF. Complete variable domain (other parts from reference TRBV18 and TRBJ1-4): NAGVMQNPRHLVRRRGQEARLRCSPMKGHSHVYWYRQLPEEGLKFMVYLQKENIIDESGMPKERFSAEFPKEGPSILRIQQVVRGDSAAYFCASSPRQDSTNEKLFFGSGTQLSVL.